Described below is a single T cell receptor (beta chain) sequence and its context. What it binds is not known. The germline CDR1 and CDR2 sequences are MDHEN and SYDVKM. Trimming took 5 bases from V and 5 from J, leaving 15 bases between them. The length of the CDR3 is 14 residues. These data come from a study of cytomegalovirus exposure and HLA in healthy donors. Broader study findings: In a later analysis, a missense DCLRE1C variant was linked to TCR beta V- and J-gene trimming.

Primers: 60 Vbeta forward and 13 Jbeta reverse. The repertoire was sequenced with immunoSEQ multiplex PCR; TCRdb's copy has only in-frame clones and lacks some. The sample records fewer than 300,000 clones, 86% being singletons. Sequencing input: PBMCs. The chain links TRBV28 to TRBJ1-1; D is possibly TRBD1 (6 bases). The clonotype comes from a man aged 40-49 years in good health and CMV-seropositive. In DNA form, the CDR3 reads TGTGCCAGCAGTCCAACAGGGCCGAGTACTGAAGCTTTCTTT. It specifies CASSPTGPSTEAFF.